The entry below describes one TCR beta chain. Its matching antigen is unknown. These data originate in a study of OX40 agonist ivuxolimab in advanced cancers. Turning to the study itself: As their treatment, patients were administered ivuxolimab, an agonistic anti-OX40 (CD134) antibody. Patients undergoing dose escalation presented with hepatocellular carcinoma, melanoma, renal cell or head and neck cancer.

CDR3 length: 14 residues. Looked up from germline, CDR1 is SEHNR and CDR2 is FQNEAQ (reference sequence). V shed 7 bases and J shed 4 bases, with 14 bases lying between them. TCRdb's table, derived via immunoSEQ multiplex PCR, lists solely in-frame clones and lacks some. The data contain 80,000 to 100,000 clones, approximately 91% of them singletons. Broader study findings: Clonal expansion was seen in CD4+ and CD8+ blood T cells by week 6 at 0.1 to 3.0 mg/kg.

The material was CD4+ or CD8+ T cells sorted from blood, obtained in a trial of the OX40 agonist ivuxolimab. The V and J genes are TRBV7-9 and TRBJ1-3; D is uncertain. The source is an adult with an advanced solid tumor such as melanoma, head and neck, liver or kidney cancer. The CDR3 coding sequence is TGTGCCAGCACCAACCAGGACCTCGGAAACACCATATATTTT. Encoded protein: CASTNQDLGNTIYF.